This T cell receptor (beta chain) was observed in a study of T cells in Graves' hyperthyroidism and ophthalmopathy. RNA transcripts provided the source from which TCR beta CDR3 regions were amplified. A first-round RT-PCR of the TCR CDR3 used the HTBI primer set. TCRdb re-called the multiplex PCR reads with MiXCR, one entry per CDR3 protein. The table has around 300,000 distinct CDR3 sequences, 13% to 15% seen once. This CDR3 has 16 amino acids. The germline gives CDR1 SGHRS, CDR2 YFSETQ. Source material for PBMCs was over 8 ml fresh peripheral blood. This clonotype was detected only a few times. Mismatch with germline at one junction end may stem from a read error.

This receptor was identified in a woman aged 45-59 years with Graves' hyperthyroidism that later progressed to Graves' ophthalmopathy. The chain uses TRBV5-1 and TRBJ2-1; D is possibly TRBD1 (6 bases). The specimen was blood. The CDR3 sequence: CASSWETGGSYNGQFF. CDR3 coding DNA: TGCGCCAGCAGCTGGGAGACAGGAGGCTCCTACAATGGGCAGTTCTTC.